This TCR beta chain was identified in a study of early T cells in non-severe SARS-CoV-2 infection. Study-wide context: Investigators sequenced bulk RNA drawn from unsorted whole blood, and chains remained unpaired.

Germline V gene lookup returns CDR1 DFQATT and CDR2 SNEGSKA (reference sequence). V lost 3 bases and J lost 7, with 9 bases in between. The CDR3 has 11 amino acids. Comment on this clonotype: Its specificity is not known.

Attached unique molecular identifiers marked individual cDNA molecules. TCRdb itself ran the 5' RACE reads through MiXCR, one entry per CDR3 protein. The sample carries 60,000 or so distinct CDR3 sequences, 8% to 9% recorded once. Notes on the study in general: Anti-spike CD8 responses were favored by VDJdb matching, which missed private and CD4 specificities.

The sequencing sample was made of whole blood. The genes are TRBV20-1 and TRBJ1-2; D remains unclear. This receptor was obtained from an adult who was a healthcare worker with PCR-confirmed SARS-CoV-2 infection or an uninfected control (not recorded which). The CDR3 DNA reads as TGCAGTGCTAGTCAAGCGGCTGGCTACACCTTC. Residues: CSASQAAGYTF.